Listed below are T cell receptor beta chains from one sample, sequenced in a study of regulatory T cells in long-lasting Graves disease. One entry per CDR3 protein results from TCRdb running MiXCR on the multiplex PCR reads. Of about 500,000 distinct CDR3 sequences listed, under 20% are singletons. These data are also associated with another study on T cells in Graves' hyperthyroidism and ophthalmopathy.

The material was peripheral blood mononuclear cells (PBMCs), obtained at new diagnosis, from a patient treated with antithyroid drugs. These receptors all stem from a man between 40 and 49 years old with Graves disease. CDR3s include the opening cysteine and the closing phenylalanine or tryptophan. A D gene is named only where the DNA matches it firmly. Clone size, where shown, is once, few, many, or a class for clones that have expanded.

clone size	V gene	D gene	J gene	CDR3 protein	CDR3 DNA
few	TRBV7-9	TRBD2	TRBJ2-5	CASSQMGGDQETQYF	TGTGCCAGCAGCCAAATGGGGGGGGACCAAGAGACCCAGTACTTC
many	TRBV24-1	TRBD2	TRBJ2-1	CATSDGTSGSFYNEQFF	TGTGCCACCAGTGACGGGACTAGCGGGAGTTTCTACAATGAGCAGTTCTTC
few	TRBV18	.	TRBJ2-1	CASSPTQGYNEQFF	TGTGCCAGCTCACCGACCCAGGGGTACAATGAGCAGTTCTTC
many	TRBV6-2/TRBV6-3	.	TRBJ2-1	CASSENRAKQFF	TGTGCCAGCAGTGAAAATCGAGCCAAGCAGTTCTTC
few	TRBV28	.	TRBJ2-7	CASSLTGRISQYF	TGTGCCAGCAGTTTAACAGGGAGAATTTCGCAGTACTTC
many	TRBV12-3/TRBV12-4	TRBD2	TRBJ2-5	CASSRGGLAGETQYF	TGTGCCAGCAGCCGCGGAGGACTAGCGGGGGAGACCCAGTACTTC
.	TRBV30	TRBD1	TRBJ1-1	CALDRGPLRTEAFF	TGTGCCTTAGACAGGGGGCCTTTAAGGACTGAAGCTTTCTTT
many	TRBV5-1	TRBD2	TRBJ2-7	CASSLVAGIGYEQYF	TGCGCCAGCAGCTTGGTAGCGGGAATCGGGTACGAGCAGTACTTC
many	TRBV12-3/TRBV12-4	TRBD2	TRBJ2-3	CASSPGLAGITTDTQYF	TGTGCCAGCAGTCCCGGACTAGCGGGAATAACCACAGATACGCAGTATTTT
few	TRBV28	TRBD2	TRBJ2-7	CASIDSGVHEQYF	TGTGCCAGCATCGATAGCGGGGTCCACGAGCAGTACTTC
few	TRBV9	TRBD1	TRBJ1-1	CASSTNRGLGTEAFF	TGTGCCAGCAGCACCAACAGGGGGCTTGGCACTGAAGCTTTCTTT
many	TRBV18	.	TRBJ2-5	CASSPPVGRETQYF	TGTGCCAGCTCACCACCGGTAGGGAGAGAGACCCAGTACTTC
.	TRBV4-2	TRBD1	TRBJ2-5	CASSQVGTGGQETQYF	TGTGCCAGCAGCCAAGTAGGGACAGGGGGACAAGAGACCCAGTACTTC
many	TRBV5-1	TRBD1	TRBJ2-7	CASSFSGTGVGEQYF	TGCGCCAGCAGCTTCTCCGGGACAGGAGTCGGCGAGCAGTACTTC
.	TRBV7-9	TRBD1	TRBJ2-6	CASSFPGQDSSGANVLTF	TGTGCCAGCAGCTTCCCGGGACAGGATAGCTCTGGGGCCAACGTCCTGACTTTC
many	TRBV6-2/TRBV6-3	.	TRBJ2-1	CASSYSASINEQFF	TGTGCCAGCAGTTACTCGGCTAGCATTAATGAGCAGTTCTTC
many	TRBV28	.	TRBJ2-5	CASSYGTFPETQYF	TGTGCCAGCAGTTATGGGACATTTCCGGAGACCCAGTACTTC
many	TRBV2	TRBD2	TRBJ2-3	CASSGLAATDTQYF	TGTGCCAGCTCGGGACTAGCGGCAACAGATACGCAGTATTTT
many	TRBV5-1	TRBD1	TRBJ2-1	CASSGQGLQYNEQFF	TGCGCCAGCAGCGGACAGGGCCTTCAATACAATGAGCAGTTCTTC
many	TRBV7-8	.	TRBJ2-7	CASSLVSDSSYEQYF	TGTGCCAGCAGCTTAGTCTCCGACAGCTCCTACGAGCAGTACTTC
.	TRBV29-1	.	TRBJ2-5	CSVESAAQETQYF	TGCAGCGTTGAGTCGGCAGCTCAAGAGACCCAGTACTTC
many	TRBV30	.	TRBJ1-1	CAWSSWGGLNTEAFF	TGTGCCTGGAGTTCGTGGGGGGGGTTGAACACTGAAGCTTTCTTT
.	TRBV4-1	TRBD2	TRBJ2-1	CASSQDVVSGRVNEQFF	TGCGCCAGCAGCCAAGATGTCGTTAGCGGGAGGGTCAATGAGCAGTTCTTC
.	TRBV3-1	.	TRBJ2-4	CASSQDPPGSKNIQYF	TGTGCCAGCAGCCAAGACCCTCCGGGATCCAAAAACATTCAGTACTTC
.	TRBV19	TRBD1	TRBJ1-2	CASARDSSNYGYTF	TGTGCCAGTGCACGGGACAGTAGCAACTATGGCTACACCTTC
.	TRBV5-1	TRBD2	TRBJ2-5	CASSLGGTSGRGETQYF	TGCGCCAGCAGCTTGGGAGGGACTAGCGGGAGAGGAGAGACCCAGTACTTC
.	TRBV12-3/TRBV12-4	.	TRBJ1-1	CASTPWGGSRGNTEAFF	TGTGCCAGCACCCCATGGGGGGGTAGTAGGGGGAACACTGAAGCTTTCTTT
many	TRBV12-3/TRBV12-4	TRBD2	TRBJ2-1	CASSFGTRENEQFF	TGTGCCAGCAGTTTCGGGACTAGAGAGAATGAGCAGTTCTTC